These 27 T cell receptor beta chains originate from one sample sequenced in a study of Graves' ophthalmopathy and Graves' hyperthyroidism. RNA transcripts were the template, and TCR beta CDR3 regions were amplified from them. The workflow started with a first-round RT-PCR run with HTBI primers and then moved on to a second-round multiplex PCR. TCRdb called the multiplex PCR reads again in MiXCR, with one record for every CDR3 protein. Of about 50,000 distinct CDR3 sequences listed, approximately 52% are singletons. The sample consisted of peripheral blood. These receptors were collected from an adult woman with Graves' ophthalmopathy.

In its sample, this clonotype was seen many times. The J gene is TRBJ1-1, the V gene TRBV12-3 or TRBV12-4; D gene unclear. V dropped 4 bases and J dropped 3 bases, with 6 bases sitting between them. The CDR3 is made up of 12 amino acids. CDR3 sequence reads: CASSSRDTEAFF. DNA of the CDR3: TGTGCCAGCAGTTCCCGGGACACTGAAGCTTTCTTT.

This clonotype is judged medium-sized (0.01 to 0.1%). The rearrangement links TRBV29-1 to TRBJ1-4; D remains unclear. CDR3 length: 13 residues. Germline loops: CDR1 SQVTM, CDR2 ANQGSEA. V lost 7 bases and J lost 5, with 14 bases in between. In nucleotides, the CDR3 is TGCAGCGCCGTGGAGGTGGCGAATGAAAAACTGTTTTTT. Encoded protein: CSAVEVANEKLFF.

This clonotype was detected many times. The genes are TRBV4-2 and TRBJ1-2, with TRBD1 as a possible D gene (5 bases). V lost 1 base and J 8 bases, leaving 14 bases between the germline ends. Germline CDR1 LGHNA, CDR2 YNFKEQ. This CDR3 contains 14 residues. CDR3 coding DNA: TGTGCCAGCAGCCAAGTGGGGCCGTGGGGCGGCTACACCTTC. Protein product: CASSQVGPWGGYTF.

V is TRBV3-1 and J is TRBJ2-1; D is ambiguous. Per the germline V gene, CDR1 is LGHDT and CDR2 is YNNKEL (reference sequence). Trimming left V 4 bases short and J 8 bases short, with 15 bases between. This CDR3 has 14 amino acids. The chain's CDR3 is CASSPEPTIHEQFF. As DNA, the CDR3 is TGTGCCAGCAGCCCCGAGCCCACGATCCATGAGCAGTTCTTC.

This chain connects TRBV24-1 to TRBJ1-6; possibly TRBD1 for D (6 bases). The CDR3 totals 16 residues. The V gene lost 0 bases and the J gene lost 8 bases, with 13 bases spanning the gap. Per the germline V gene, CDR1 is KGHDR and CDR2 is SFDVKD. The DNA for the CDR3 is TGTGCCACCAGTGATTTGCAACGGGGGGCCCATTCACCCCTCCACTTT. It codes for CATSDLQRGAHSPLHF.

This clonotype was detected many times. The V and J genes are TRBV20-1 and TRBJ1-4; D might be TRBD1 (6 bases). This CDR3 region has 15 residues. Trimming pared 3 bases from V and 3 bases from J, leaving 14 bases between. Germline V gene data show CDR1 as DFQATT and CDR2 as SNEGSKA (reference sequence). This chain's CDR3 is CSASARTDPNEKLFF. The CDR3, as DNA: TGCAGTGCTAGCGCGAGGACAGATCCTAATGAAAAACTGTTTTTT.

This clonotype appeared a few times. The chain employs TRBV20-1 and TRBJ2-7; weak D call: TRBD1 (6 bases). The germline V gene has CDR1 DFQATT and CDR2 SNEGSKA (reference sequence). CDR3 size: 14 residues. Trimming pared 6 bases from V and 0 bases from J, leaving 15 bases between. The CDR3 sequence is CSATDRQSSYEQYF. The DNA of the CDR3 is TGCAGTGCCACTGACAGGCAGAGCTCCTACGAGCAGTACTTC.

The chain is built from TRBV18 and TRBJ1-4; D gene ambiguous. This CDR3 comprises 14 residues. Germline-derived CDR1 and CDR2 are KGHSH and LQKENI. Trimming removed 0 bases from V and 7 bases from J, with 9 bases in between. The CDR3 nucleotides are TGTGCCAGCTCACCACCGGGCCTGAGTGAAAAACTGTTTTTT. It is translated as CASSPPGLSEKLFF.

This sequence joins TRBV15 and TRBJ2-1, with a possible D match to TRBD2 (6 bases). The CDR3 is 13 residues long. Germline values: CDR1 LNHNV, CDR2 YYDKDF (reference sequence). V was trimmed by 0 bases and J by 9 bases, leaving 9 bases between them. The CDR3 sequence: CATSRDRGAEQFF. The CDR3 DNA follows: TGTGCCACCAGCAGAGATCGCGGGGCTGAGCAGTTCTTC.

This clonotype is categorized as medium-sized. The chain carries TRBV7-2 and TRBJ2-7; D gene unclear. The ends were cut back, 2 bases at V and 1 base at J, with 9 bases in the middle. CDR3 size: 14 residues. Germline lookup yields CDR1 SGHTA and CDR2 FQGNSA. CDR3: CASSLQAGSYEQYF. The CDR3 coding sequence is TGTGCCAGCAGCTTACAGGCAGGTTCCTACGAGCAGTACTTC.

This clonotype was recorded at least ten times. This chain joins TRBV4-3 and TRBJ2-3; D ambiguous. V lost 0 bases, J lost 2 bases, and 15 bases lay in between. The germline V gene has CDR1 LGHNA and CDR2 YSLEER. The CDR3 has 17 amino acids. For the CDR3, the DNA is TGCGCCAGCAGCCAAGATCCGGGCCAGTTCACCACAGATACGCAGTATTTT. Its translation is CASSQDPGQFTTDTQYF.

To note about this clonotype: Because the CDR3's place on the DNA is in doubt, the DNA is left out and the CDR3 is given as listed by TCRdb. CDR3 loop: CASSFYICSGNERGLSYNEQFF. The V and J genes are TRBV11-2 and TRBJ2-1; TRBD2 was called by the table and not checked on the DNA. Including both end residues, the CDR3 is 22 amino acids long. Looked up from germline, CDR1 is SGHAT and CDR2 is FQNNGV.

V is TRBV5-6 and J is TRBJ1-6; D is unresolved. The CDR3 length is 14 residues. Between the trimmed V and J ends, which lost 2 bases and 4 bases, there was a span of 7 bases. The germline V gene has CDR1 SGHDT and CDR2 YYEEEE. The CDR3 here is CASSFGRYNSPLHF. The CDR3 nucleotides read TGTGCCAGCAGCTTCGGTAGATATAATTCACCCCTCCACTTT.

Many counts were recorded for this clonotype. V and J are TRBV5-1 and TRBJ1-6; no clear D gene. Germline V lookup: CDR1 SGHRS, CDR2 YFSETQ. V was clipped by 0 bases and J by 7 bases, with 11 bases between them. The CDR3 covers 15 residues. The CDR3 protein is CASSLDTGKNSPLHF. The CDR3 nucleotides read TGCGCCAGCAGCTTGGACACGGGAAAGAATTCACCCCTCCACTTT.

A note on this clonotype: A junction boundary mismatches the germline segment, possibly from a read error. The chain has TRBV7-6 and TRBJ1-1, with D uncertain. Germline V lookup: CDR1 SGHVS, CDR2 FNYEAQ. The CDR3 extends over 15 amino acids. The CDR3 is CASSLVAEGGTEVFF. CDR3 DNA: TGTGCCAGCAGCTTAGTGGCTGAGGGAGGCACTGAAGTTTTCTTT.

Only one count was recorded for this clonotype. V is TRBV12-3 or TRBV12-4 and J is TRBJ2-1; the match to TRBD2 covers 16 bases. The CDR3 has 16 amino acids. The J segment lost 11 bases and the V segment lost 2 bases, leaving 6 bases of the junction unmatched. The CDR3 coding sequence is TGTGCCAGCAGTTTAATAGGGACTAGCGGGAGGGGTCAGCAGTTCTTC. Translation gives CASSLIGTSGRGQQFF.

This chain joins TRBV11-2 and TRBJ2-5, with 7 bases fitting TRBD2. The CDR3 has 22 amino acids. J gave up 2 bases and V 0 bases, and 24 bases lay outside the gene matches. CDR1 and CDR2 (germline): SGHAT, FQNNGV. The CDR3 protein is CASSLDRLAAENRDEKQETQYF. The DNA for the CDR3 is TGTGCCAGCAGCTTAGATCGGCTAGCGGCAGAGAACCGGGACGAGAAACAAGAGACCCAGTACTTC.

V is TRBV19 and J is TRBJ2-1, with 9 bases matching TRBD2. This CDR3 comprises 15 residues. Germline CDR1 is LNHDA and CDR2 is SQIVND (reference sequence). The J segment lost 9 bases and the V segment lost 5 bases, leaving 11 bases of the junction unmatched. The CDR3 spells CASSPKTVAGVEQFF. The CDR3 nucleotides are TGTGCCAGTAGTCCCAAGACCGTAGCGGGAGTTGAGCAGTTCTTC. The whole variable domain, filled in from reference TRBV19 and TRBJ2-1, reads DGGITQSPKYLFRKEGQNVTLSCEQNLNHDAMYWYRQDPGQGLRLIYYSQIVNDFQKGDIAEGYSVSREKKESFPLTVTSAQKNPTAFYLCASSPKTVAGVEQFFGPGTRLTVL.

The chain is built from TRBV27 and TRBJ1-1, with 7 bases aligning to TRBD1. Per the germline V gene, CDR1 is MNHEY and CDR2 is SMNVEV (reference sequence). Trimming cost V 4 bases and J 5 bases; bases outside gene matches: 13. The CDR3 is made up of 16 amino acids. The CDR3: CASSYDQGGGSTEAFF. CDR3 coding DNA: TGTGCCAGCAGTTACGACCAGGGGGGCGGGTCGACTGAAGCTTTCTTT.

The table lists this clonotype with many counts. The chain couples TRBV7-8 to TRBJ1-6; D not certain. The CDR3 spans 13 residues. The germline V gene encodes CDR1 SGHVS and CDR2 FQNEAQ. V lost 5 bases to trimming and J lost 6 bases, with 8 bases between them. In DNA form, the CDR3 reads TGTGCCAGCAGCAGGCAGCTTAATTCACCCCTCCACTTT. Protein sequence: CASSRQLNSPLHF.

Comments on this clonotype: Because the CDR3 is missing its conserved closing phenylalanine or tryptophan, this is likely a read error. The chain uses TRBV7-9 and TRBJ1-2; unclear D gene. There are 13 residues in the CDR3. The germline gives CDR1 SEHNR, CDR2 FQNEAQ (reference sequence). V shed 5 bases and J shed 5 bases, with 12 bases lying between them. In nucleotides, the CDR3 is TGTGCCAGCAGCCAAGAGAGAGGGTATGGCTACACCCTC. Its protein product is CASSQERGYGYTL.

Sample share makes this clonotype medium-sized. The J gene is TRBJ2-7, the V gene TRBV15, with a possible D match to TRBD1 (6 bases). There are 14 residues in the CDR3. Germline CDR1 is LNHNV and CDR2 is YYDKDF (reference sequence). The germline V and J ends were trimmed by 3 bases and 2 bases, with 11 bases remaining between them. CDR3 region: CATSRSGQTYEQYF. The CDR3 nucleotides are TGTGCCACCAGCAGGTCGGGACAAACCTACGAGCAGTACTTC.

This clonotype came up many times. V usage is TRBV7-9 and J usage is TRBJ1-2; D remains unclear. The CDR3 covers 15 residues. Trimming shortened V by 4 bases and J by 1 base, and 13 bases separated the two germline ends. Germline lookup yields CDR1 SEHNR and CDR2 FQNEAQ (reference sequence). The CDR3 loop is CASSSLRHSNYGYTF. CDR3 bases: TGTGCCAGCAGCTCTCTTAGACACAGTAACTATGGCTACACCTTC.

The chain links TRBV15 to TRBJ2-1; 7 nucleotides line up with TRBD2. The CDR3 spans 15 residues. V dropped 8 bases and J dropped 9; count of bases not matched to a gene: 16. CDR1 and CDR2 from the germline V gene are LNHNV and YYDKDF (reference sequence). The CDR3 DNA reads TGTGCCACCCGAATCCTAGCGGTACGCCTCCGTGAGCAGTTCTTC. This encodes CATRILAVRLREQFF.

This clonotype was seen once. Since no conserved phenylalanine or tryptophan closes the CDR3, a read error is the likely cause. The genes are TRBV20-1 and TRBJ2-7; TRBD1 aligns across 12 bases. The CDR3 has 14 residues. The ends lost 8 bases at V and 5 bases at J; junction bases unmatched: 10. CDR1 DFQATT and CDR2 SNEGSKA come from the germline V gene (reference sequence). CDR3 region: CSSMRDRGPHEQYC. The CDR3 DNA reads TGCAGTTCCATGAGGGACAGGGGGCCCCACGAGCAGTACTGC.

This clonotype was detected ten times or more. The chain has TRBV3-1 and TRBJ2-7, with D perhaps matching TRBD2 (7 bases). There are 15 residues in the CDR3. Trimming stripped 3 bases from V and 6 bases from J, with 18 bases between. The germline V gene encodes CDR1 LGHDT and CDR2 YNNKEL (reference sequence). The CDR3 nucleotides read TGTGCCAGCAGCCAGCTGGGGGCGGGAGAAAGCGAGCAGTACTTC. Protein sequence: CASSQLGAGESEQYF.

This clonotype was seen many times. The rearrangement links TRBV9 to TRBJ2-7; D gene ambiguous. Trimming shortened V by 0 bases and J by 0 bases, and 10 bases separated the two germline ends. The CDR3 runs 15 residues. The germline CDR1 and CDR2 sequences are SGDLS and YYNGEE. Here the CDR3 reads CASSVGSGDSYEQYF. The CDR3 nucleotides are TGTGCCAGCAGCGTAGGATCCGGCGACTCCTACGAGCAGTACTTC.